This T cell receptor (beta chain) was recorded in a study of T cells in Graves' hyperthyroidism and ophthalmopathy. Overall study context: Peripheral blood draws took place at initial diagnosis, ahead of any treatment. Notes on the study in general: Researchers report that a 13 V-J model separated ophthalmopathy from stable hyperthyroidism.

Worth noting for this clonotype: Antigen specificity is unknown. A much larger clone differs by one base, so this may be a read error.

The TCR beta CDR3 regions underwent amplification using RNA transcripts as the source. TCR CDR3 underwent first-round RT-PCR with the HTBI primer set. Via MiXCR, TCRdb re-called the multiplex PCR reads, giving one row per CDR3 protein. This repertoire shows about 420,000 distinct CDR3 sequences, roughly 14% found once; its top ten account for 7.5% to 9%. The sequenced sample consisted of blood. The TCR originated in a woman aged 18-29 years with Graves' hyperthyroidism.

CDR3 amino acids: CASSPTGRGGDYTF. For the CDR3, the DNA is TGTGCCAGCAGCCCCACGGGCAGGGGCGGTGACTACACCTTC. The V gene is TRBV5-6, the J gene TRBJ1-2; the D gene is possibly TRBD1 (6 bases). Germline lookup yields CDR1 SGHDT and CDR2 YYEEEE. V dropped 4 bases and J dropped 10 bases, with 20 bases sitting between them. The CDR3 runs to 14 residues.